A selection of T cell receptor beta chains follows, all from one sample in a study of spatial heterogeneity in lung cancer. TCRdb redid the calling of the 5' RACE reads with MiXCR, one entry per CDR3 protein. Of tens of thousands of distinct CDR3 sequences listed, approximately 5.2% are singletons. Sequences were derived from PBMCs, sampled at surgery. These receptors were taken from a female donor with early-stage non-small cell lung cancer. The CDR3 runs from the conserved cysteine through the conserved F or W. Each record gives: clone size, V gene, J gene, D gene, CDR3 DNA, CDR3 protein. D genes are given only for firm matches. Part of the rows lack a size; the others show once, few, many or a class for expanded clones.

many	TRBV9	TRBJ2-7	TRBD1	TGTGCCAGCAGCCCAGGGGACAGTGCCTACGAGCAGTACTTC	CASSPGDSAYEQYF
many	TRBV6-2/TRBV6-3	TRBJ2-2	-	TGTGCCAGCAGTTGGATCGGGAGTGCCGGGGAGCTGTTTTTT	CASSWIGSAGELFF
many	TRBV10-3	TRBJ2-1	-	TGTGCCATCAGTGATGGAGGGAGCTCCTACAATGAGCAGTTCTTC	CAISDGGSSYNEQFF
many	TRBV24-1	TRBJ1-4	-	TGTGCCACCAGTGATAGTCGGAATGAAAAACTGTTTTTT	CATSDSRNEKLFF
few	TRBV11-2	TRBJ1-4	-	TGTGCCAGCAGCTTAGATCGAGAAGAAGAACTGTTTTTT	CASSLDREEELFF
many	TRBV7-8	TRBJ2-3	TRBD2	TGTGCCAGCAGCACATTAGCGGGGAGGACAGATACGCAGTATTTT	CASSTLAGRTDTQYF
-	TRBV7-8	TRBJ2-1	TRBD2	TGTGCCAGCAGCAGAGCGGGGAGAACTTACAATGAGCAGTTCTTC	CASSRAGRTYNEQFF
few	TRBV7-3	TRBJ2-2	-	TGTGCCAGCAGCTTAAATCCACTAGCAGGTACCGGGGAGCTGTTTTTT	CASSLNPLAGTGELFF
few	TRBV6-2/TRBV6-3	TRBJ2-2	-	TGTGCCAGTTCTCACCGGACAGTACGCAACACCGGGGAGCTGTTTTTT	CASSHRTVRNTGELFF
many	TRBV12-3/TRBV12-4	TRBJ1-4	-	TGTGCCAGCGGGTACAGGGTGGGTGAAAAACTGTTTTTT	CASGYRVGEKLFF
few	TRBV24-1	TRBJ1-5	TRBD1	TGTGCCACCAGTGATCCAAGACAGGGGGGACAGCCCCAGCATTTT	CATSDPRQGGQPQHF
many	TRBV6-5	TRBJ1-1	-	TGTGCCAGCAGTTACTCGATCGGTATTGACACTGAAGCTTTCTTT	CASSYSIGIDTEAFF
many	TRBV4-2	TRBJ2-5	-	TGTGCCAGCAGCCAAGACCGGGCTGAGACCCAGTACTTC	CASSQDRAETQYF
many	TRBV5-6	TRBJ2-1	-	TGTGCCAGCAGCGCCTGGACCTATGAGCAGTTCTTC	CASSAWTYEQFF
many	TRBV5-1	TRBJ2-1	-	TGCGCCAGCAGCTTACGGGTGAGCTCCTACAATGAGCAGTTCTTC	CASSLRVSSYNEQFF
medium-sized	TRBV29-1	TRBJ2-2	-	TGCAGCGTTGTACGGGGAAGCGGGGAGCTGTTTTTT	CSVVRGSGELFF
many	TRBV28	TRBJ1-6	TRBD1	TGTGCCAGCAGTTTATTTGACGCCGGGACAGGGGGTTCACCCCTCCACTTT	CASSLFDAGTGGSPLHF